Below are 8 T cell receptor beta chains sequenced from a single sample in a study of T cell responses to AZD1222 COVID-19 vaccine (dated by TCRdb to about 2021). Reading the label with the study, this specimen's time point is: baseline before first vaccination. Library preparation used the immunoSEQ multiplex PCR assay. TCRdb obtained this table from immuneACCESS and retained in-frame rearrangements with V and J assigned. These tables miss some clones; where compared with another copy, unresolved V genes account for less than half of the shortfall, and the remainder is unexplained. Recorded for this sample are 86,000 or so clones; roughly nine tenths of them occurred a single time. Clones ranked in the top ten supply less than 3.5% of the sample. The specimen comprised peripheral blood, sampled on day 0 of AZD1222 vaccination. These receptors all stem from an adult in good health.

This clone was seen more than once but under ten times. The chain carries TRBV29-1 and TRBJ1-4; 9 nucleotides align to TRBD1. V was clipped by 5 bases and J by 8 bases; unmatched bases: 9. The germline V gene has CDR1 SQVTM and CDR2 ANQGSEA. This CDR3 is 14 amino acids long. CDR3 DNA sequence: TGCAGCGTTACCTGGGACAGGGCCCCCGAAAAACTGTTTTTT. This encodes CSVTWDRAPEKLFF.

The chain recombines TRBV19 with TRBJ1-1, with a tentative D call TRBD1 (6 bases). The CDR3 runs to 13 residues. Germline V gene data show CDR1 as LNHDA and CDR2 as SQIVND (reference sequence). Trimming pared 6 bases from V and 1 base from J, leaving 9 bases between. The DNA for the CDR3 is TGTGCCAGTAGGAACAGGGAGAACACTGAAGCTTTCTTT. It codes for CASRNRENTEAFF.

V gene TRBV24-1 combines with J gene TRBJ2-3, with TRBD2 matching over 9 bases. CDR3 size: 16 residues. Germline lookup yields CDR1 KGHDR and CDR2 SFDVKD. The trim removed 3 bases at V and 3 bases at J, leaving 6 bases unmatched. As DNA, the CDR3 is TGTGCCACCAGTGATCGTGATAGCGGGAGTACAGATACGCAGTATTTT. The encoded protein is CATSDRDSGSTDTQYF.

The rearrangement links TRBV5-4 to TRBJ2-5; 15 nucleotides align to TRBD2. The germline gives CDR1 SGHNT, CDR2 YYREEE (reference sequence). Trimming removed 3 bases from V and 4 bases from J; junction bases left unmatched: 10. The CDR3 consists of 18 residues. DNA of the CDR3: TGTGCCAGCAGCTGGAAAGGGACTAGCGGGGGGAAGGGAGAGACCCAGTACTTC. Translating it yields CASSWKGTSGGKGETQYF.

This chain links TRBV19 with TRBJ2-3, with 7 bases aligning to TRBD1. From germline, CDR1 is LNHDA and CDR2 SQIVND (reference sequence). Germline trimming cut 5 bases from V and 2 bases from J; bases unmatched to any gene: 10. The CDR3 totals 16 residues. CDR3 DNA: TGTGCCAGTAGTCCGGGGAGACAGGGTACCACAGATACGCAGTATTTT. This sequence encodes CASSPGRQGTTDTQYF.

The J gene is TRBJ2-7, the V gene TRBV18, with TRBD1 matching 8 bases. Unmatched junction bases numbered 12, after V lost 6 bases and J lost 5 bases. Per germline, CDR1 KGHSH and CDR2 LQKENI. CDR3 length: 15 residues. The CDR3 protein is CASSPLVGGQDEQYF. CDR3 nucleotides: TGTGCCAGCTCTCCTCTAGTAGGGGGACAGGACGAGCAGTACTTC.

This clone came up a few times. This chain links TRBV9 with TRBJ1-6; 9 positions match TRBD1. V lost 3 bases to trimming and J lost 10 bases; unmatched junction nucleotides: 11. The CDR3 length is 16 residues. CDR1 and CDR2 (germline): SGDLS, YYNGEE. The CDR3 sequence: CASSAFPGQGSSPLHF. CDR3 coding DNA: TGTGCCAGCAGCGCATTCCCGGGACAGGGCTCCTCACCCCTCCACTTT.

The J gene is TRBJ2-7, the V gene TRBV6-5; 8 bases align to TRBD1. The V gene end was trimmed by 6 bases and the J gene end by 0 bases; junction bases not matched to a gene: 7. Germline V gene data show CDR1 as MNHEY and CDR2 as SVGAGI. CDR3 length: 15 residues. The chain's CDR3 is CASSSDRVSSYEQYF. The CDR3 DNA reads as TGTGCCAGCAGCTCGGACAGGGTGAGCTCCTACGAGCAGTACTTC.